This TCR beta chain was profiled in a study of tumor and adjacent non-tumor tissue in lung cancer. Study information: The patients, 9 to 11 men and a few women, were about 30 to 85 with stage I to III disease. Points from the study as a whole: Significantly higher TCR diversity was found in tumor than normal lung. In normal lung, the top 100 clones were significantly more dominant than in tumor.

In regard to this clonotype: Antigen: not known.

In germline, CDR1 is SEHNR, CDR2 FQNEAQ (reference sequence). V lost 7 bases to trimming and J lost 6 bases, with 20 bases between them. This CDR3 contains 15 residues. TCRbeta libraries were built with three rounds of nested PCR, modified from ARM-PCR. Using its own MiXCR run on the multiplex PCR reads, TCRdb lists one record per CDR3 protein. This table has approximately 120,000 distinct CDR3 sequences, 62% appearing once. RNA was extracted from bulk tissue without any cell sorting. This non-tumor lung sample came from over 3 cm beyond the tumor edge. The receptor was isolated from a man in his 60s with non-small cell lung cancer. Sequenced material: distant non-tumor lung tissue. The chain combines TRBV7-9 with TRBJ2-3, with D tentatively TRBD2 (5 bases). This chain's CDR3 is CASNFSPGEGDTQYF. The CDR3 nucleotides read TGTGCCAGCAACTTTAGCCCCGGAGAGGGCGATACGCAGTATTTT.